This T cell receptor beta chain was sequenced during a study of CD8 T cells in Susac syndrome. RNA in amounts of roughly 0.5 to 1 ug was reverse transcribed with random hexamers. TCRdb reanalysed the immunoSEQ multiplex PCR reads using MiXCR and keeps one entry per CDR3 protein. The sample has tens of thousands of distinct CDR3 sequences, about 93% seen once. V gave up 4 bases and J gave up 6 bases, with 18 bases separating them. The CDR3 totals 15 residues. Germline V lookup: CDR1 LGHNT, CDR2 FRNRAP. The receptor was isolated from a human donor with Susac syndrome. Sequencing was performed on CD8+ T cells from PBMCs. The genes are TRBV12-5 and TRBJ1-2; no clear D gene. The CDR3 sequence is CASGSRAPLVDGYTF. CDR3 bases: TGTGCTAGTGGTTCCCGGGCCCCGCTCGTGGATGGCTACACCTTC.